This TCR beta chain was sequenced during a study of CD8 T cells in Susac syndrome. Whole-study results and caveats: The peak of CD8+ clonal expansion in Susac was seen in TEMRA cells and active patients.

Comment on this clonotype: What it binds is unknown.

V was clipped by 5 bases and J by 1 base; unmatched bases: 9. Germline V gene lookup returns CDR1 SGHRS and CDR2 YFSETQ. This CDR3 is 16 amino acids long. With random hexamers, reverse transcription was performed on roughly 0.5 to 1 ug of RNA. TCRdb fed the immunoSEQ multiplex PCR reads into MiXCR, producing one record per CDR3 protein. The sample includes some 130,000 distinct CDR3 sequences, roughly 94% of them seen just once. The gene calls are TRBV5-1 and TRBJ1-1; the match to TRBD1 covers 9 bases. This receptor was identified in a human donor with Susac syndrome. The sample consisted of CD8+ T cells from PBMCs. Here the CDR3 reads CASRPTGQGTNTEAFF. In nucleotides, the CDR3 is TGCGCCAGCAGACCTACGGGACAGGGAACGAACACTGAAGCTTTCTTT.